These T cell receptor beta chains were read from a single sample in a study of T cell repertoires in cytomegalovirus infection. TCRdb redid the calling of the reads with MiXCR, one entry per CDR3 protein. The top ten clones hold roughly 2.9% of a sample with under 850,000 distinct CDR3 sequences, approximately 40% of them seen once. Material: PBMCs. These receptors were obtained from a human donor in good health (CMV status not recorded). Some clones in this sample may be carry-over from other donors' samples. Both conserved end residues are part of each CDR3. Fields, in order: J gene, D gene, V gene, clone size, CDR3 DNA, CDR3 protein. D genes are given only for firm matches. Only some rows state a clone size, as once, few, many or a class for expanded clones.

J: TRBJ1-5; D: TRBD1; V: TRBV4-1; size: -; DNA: TGCGCCAGCAGCCATAGACAGGGGGCATCTGAGACTCAGCCCCAGCATTTT; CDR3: CASSHRQGASETQPQHF
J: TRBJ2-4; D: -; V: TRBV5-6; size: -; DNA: TGTGCCAGCAGCTTGCCGACGGGAGCCAAAAACATTCAGTACTTC; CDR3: CASSLPTGAKNIQYF
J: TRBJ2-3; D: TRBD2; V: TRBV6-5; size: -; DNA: TGTGCCAGCAGTTTCTCCCTCGGGGGGGCTGGCACAGATACGCAGTATTTT; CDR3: CASSFSLGGAGTDTQYF
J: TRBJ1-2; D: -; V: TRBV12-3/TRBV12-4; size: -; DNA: TGTGCCAGCACCTTGGGGGGAAACTATGGCTACACCTTC; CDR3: CASTLGGNYGYTF
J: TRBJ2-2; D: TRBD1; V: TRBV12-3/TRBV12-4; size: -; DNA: TGTGCCAGCAGTTCTCCGGGACAGGGTCGCCGGGAGCTGTTTTTT; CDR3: CASSSPGQGRRELFF
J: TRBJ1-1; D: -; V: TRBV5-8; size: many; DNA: TGTGCCAGCAGCTTGTGGAGGGCAGACTTCCAGGGGAACACTGAAGCTTTCTTT; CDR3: CASSLWRADFQGNTEAFF
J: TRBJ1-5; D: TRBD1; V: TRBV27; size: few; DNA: TGTGCCAGCAGTTCGACAGGGGGCCAGCCCCAGCATTTT; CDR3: CASSSTGGQPQHF
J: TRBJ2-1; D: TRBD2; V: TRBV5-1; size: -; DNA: TGCGCCAGCAGCTTAGGGCGGGGGGGCATCAATGAGCAGTTCTTC; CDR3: CASSLGRGGINEQFF
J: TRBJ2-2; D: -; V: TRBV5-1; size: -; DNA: TGCGCCAGCAGCTTGGAATCCTTATTGAACACCGGGGAGCTGTTTTTT; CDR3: CASSLESLLNTGELFF
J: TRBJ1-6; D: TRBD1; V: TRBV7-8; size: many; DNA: TGTGCCAGCAGCTTACCCCCACAGGGGTGGGATTCACCCCTCCACTTT; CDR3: CASSLPPQGWDSPLHF
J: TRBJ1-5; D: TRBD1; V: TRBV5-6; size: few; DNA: TGTGCCAGCAGCACGCAGGGGGCTGGCAATCAGCCCCAGCATTTT; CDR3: CASSTQGAGNQPQHF
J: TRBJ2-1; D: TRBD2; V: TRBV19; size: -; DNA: TGTGCCAGTTCTGTTAGCGGGAGGGAATACAATGAGCAGTTCTTC; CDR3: CASSVSGREYNEQFF
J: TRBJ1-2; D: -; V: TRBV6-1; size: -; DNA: TGTGCCAGCAGTGCTCTGGATCGGGTTTTTTATGGCTACACCTTC; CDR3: CASSALDRVFYGYTF
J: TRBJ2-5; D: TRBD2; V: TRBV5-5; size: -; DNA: TGTGCCAGCAGCAGATTAGCGGGGGGGATCCAAGAGACCCAGTACTTC; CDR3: CASSRLAGGIQETQYF
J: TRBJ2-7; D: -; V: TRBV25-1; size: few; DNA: TGTGCCAGCAGTGGAAACGGCTACGAGCAGTACTTC; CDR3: CASSGNGYEQYF
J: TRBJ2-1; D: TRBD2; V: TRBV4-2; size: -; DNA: TGTGCCAGCAGCCAAGATCTCGGGCTAGCGGACTACAATGAGCAGTTCTTC; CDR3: CASSQDLGLADYNEQFF
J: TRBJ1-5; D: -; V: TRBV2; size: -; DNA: TGTGCCAGCAGTGTGGGGCAGGGAAATTGGCAGCCCCAGCATTTT; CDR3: CASSVGQGNWQPQHF
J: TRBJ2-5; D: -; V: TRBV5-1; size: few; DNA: TGCGCCAGCAGCTTGGATGGGGGCCAAGAGACCCAGTACTTC; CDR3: CASSLDGGQETQYF
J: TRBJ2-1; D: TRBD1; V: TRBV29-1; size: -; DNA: TGCAGCGTTGAAGATAGAGGGGGCTGGGTCAATGAGCAGTTCTTC; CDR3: CSVEDRGGWVNEQFF
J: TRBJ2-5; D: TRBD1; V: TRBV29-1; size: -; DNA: TGCAGCGTAGTAACCAGGGGGGAGACCCAGTACTTC; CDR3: CSVVTRGETQYF